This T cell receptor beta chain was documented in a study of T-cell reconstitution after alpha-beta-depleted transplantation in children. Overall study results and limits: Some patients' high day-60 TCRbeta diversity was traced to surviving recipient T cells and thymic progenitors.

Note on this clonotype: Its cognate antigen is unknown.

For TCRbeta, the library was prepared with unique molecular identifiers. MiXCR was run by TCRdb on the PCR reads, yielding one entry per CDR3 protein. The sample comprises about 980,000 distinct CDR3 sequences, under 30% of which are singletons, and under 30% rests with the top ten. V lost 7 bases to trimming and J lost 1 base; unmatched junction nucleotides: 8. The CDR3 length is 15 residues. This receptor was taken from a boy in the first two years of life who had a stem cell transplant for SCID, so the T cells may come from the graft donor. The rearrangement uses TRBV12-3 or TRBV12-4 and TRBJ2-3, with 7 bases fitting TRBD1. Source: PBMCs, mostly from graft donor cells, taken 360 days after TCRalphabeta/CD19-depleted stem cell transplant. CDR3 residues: CASTLTGMGTDTQYF. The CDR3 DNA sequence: TGTGCCAGCACCTTGACAGGGATGGGCACAGATACGCAGTATTTT.